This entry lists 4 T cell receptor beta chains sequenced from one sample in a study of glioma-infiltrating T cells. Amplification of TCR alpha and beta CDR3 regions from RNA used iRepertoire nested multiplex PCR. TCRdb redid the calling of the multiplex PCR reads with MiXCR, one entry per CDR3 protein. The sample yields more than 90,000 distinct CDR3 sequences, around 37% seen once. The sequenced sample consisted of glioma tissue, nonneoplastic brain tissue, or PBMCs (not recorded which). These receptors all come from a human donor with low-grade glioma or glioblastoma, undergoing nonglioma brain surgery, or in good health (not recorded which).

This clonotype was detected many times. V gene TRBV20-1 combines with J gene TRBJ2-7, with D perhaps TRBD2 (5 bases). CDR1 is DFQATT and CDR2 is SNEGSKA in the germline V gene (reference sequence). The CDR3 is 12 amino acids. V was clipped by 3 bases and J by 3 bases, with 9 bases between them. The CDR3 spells CSARPDFYEQYF. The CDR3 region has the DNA TGCAGTGCTAGGCCGGACTTCTACGAGCAGTACTTC.

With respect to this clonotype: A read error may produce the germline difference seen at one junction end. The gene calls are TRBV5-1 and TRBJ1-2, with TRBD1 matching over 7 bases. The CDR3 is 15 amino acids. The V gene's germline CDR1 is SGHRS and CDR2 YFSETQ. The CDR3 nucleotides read TGCGCCAGCAGCCGTGGGGACAGCCCGACGGAGGGCTACATCTTC. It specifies CASSRGDSPTEGYIF.

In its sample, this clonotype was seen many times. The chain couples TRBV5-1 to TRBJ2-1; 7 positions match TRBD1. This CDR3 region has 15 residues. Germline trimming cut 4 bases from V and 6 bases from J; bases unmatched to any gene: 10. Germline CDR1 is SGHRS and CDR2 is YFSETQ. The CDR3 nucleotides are TGCGCCAGCAGCCTCGGGACAGAAGGTTTCAATGAGCAGTTCTTC. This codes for CASSLGTEGFNEQFF.

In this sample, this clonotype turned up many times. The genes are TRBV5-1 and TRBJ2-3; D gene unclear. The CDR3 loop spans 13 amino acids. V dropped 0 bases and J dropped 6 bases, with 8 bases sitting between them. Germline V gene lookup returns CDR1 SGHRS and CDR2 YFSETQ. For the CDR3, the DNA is TGCGCCAGCAGCTTGGCCCTTCGGGATACGCAGTATTTT. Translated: CASSLALRDTQYF. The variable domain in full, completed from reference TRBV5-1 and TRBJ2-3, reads KAGVTQTPRYLIKTRGQQVTLSCSPISGHRSVSWYQQTPGQGLQFLFEYFSETQRNKGNFPGRFSGRQFSNSRSEMNVSTLELGDSALYLCASSLALRDTQYFGPGTRLTVL.